Listed here are 13 T cell receptor beta chains from one sample, sequenced in a study of blood T cells in healthy people across ages. For the second PCR, which ran for roughly 6 to 11 cycles, a sample-barcoded 5' primer and a J-beta primer mix were used. One entry per CDR3 protein, called by TCRdb with MiXCR from the 5' RACE reads. The sample has 1.5 million to 2 million distinct CDR3 sequences; just under 50% are singletons. What was sequenced was blood. The receptors stem from a middle-aged woman in good health.

The count of this clonotype is one. The rearrangement links TRBV9 to TRBJ2-5, with 7 bases fitting TRBD2. This CDR3 contains 15 residues. The trim removed 4 bases at V and 2 bases at J, leaving 8 bases unmatched. Germline assignment: CDR1 SGDLS and CDR2 YYNGEE. CDR3: CASSPMAGVQETQYF. The CDR3 bases are TGTGCCAGCAGCCCCATGGCGGGGGTGCAAGAGACCCAGTACTTC. Together with reference TRBV9 and TRBJ2-5, the CDR3 gives the full variable domain: DSGVTQTPKHLITATGQRVTLRCSPRSGDLSVYWYQQSLDQGLQFLIQYYNGEERAKGNILERFSAQQFPDLHSELNLSSLELGDSALYFCASSPMAGVQETQYFGPGTRLLVL.

The chain combines TRBV11-3 with TRBJ2-4; 9 bases map to TRBD1. Germline CDR1 SGHNT, CDR2 YENEEA. This CDR3 has 14 residues. V shed 5 bases and J 5 bases; nucleotides not matched to a gene: 4. The CDR3 here is CASSDRQGENIQYF. The CDR3 coding sequence is TGTGCCAGCAGCGACCGACAGGGGGAAAACATTCAGTACTTC.

The gene calls are TRBV12-3 or TRBV12-4 and TRBJ1-2; no clear D gene. Trimming removed 5 bases at V and 4 bases at J, with 14 bases between. The length of the CDR3 is 14 residues. DNA for the CDR3: TGTGCCAGCAGTGTGCGGAGTTCTGGCTATGGCTACACCTTC. As protein: CASSVRSSGYGYTF.

This clonotype was seen a few times. Possible read error: a much larger clone is one base away. The chain carries TRBV6-5 and TRBJ2-3; D is possibly TRBD2 (6 bases). Germline CDR1 reads MNHEY; CDR2 reads SVGAGI. The CDR3 has 14 amino acids. The V end lost 1 base, the J end lost 2 bases, and 7 bases lay between the germline ends. The chain's CDR3 is CASSYWTNTDTQYF. The CDR3 DNA reads as TGTGCCAGCAGTTACTGGACTAACACAGATACGCAGTATTTT.

The chain combines TRBV5-1 with TRBJ2-3, with D possibly being TRBD2 (6 bases). This CDR3 contains 13 residues. Germline CDR1 and CDR2: SGHRS and YFSETQ. V was pared by 4 bases and J by 4 bases, with 10 bases between. DNA for the CDR3: TGCGCCAGCAGCGCGGGGAGGCCAGATACGCAGTATTTT. It specifies CASSAGRPDTQYF.

The V call is TRBV7-3, the J call TRBJ2-4; 7 bases fit TRBD1. V was pared by 4 bases and J by 0 bases, with 15 bases of the junction left unmatched. This CDR3 has 19 residues. Germline assignment: CDR1 SGHTA and CDR2 FQGTGA. The CDR3 coding sequence is TGTGCCAGCAGCTCCCCGGGACAGACACCACAACTAGCCAAAAACATTCAGTACTTC. Protein sequence: CASSSPGQTPQLAKNIQYF.

This clonotype occurred a few times. The chain is built from TRBV27 and TRBJ2-5; D might be TRBD1 (5 bases). CDR1 MNHEY and CDR2 SMNVEV come from the germline V gene (reference sequence). The CDR3 length is 14 residues. V was shortened by 1 base and J by 4 bases, with 10 bases between the two germline ends. The CDR3: CASSLFRGSETQYF. CDR3 DNA sequence: TGTGCCAGCAGTTTATTTAGGGGATCAGAGACCCAGTACTTC.

This clonotype was recorded many times. The rearrangement links TRBV7-9 to TRBJ2-7; D remains unclear. From germline, CDR1 is SEHNR and CDR2 FQNEAQ (reference sequence). This CDR3 has 13 amino acids. Trimming took off 5 bases at V and 0 bases at J, with 8 bases between the two ends. CDR3 sequence: CASSTAFSYEQYF. In nucleotides, the CDR3 is TGTGCCAGCAGCACCGCGTTCTCCTACGAGCAGTACTTC.

V is TRBV7-9 and J is TRBJ2-7; 9 bases are a match to TRBD1. With the DNA end fitting TRBJ2-4 better, the J assignment may be wrong. From germline, CDR1 is SEHNR and CDR2 FQNEAQ (reference sequence). This CDR3 is built from 16 residues. CDR3 bases: TGTGCCAGCAGCTCTGGGGGACAGGGAGGGAAGAACATTCAGTACTTC. Translating gives CASSSGGQGGKNIQYF.

This clonotype was seen a handful of times. This chain joins TRBV12-3 or TRBV12-4 and TRBJ1-2; tentative D call: TRBD1 (6 bases). Trimming removed 6 bases at V and 4 bases at J, with 18 bases between. CDR3 length: 15 residues. The CDR3 nucleotides are TGTGCCAGCAGCCGACAGGAGATAAGAGGCTATGGCTACACCTTC. It translates to CASSRQEIRGYGYTF.

This chain joins TRBV7-2 and TRBJ2-7; 8 bases agree with TRBD1. The DNA end is more similar to TRBJ2-4, so the J call may be wrong. The CDR3 spans 15 residues. CDR1 and CDR2 from the germline V gene are SGHTA and FQGNSA. CDR3: CASSTRQGTKNIQYF. The CDR3 DNA follows: TGTGCCAGCAGCACACGACAGGGGACCAAAAACATTCAGTACTTC.

This clonotype was detected a few times. The J gene is TRBJ2-6, the V gene TRBV4-1, with 10 bases fitting TRBD1. J gave up 2 bases and V 1 base, and 11 bases lay outside the gene matches. The CDR3 spans 20 residues. The germline V gene encodes CDR1 MGHRA and CDR2 YSYEKL. The CDR3 DNA reads TGCGCCAGCAGCCAAGGTATTTTGGGACAGGGGTCCCCTGGGGCCAACGTCCTGACTTTC. It yields the protein CASSQGILGQGSPGANVLTF.

The chain carries TRBV5-1 and TRBJ2-1; D call uncertain. The V gene's germline CDR1 is SGHRS and CDR2 YFSETQ. The V gene lost 0 bases and the J gene lost 9 bases, with 10 bases spanning the gap. The CDR3 length is 13 residues. The CDR3 reads CASSLVQSFEQFF. The CDR3 DNA reads TGCGCCAGCAGCTTGGTCCAGTCGTTTGAGCAGTTCTTC. Filled out from reference TRBV5-1 and TRBJ2-1, the complete variable domain reads KAGVTQTPRYLIKTRGQQVTLSCSPISGHRSVSWYQQTPGQGLQFLFEYFSETQRNKGNFPGRFSGRQFSNSRSEMNVSTLELGDSALYLCASSLVQSFEQFFGPGTRLTVL.